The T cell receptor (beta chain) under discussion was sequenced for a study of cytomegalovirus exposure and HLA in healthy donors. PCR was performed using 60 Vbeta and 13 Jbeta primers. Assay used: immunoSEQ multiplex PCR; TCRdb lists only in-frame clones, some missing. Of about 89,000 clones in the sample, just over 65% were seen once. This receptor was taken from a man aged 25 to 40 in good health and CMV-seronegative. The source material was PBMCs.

The DNA for the CDR3 is TGTGCCAGCAGTTTCTCTGGACAGGGGAGGACTGAAGCTTTCTTT. This codes for CASSFSGQGRTEAFF. The gene calls are TRBV28 and TRBJ1-1, with TRBD1 matching over 9 bases. CDR3 length equals 15 residues. V lost 3 bases, J lost 5 bases, and 7 bases stayed unmatched. Germline V gene lookup returns CDR1 MDHEN and CDR2 SYDVKM. The complete variable domain, with remaining parts taken from reference TRBV28 and TRBJ1-1, reads DVKVTQSSRYLVKRTGEKVFLECVQDMDHENMFWYRQDPGLGLRLIYFSYDVKMKEKGDIPEGYSVSREKKERFSLILESASTNQTSMYLCASSFSGQGRTEAFFGQGTRLTVV.